The rows below give T cell receptor beta chains drawn from one sample of a study of shared clonotypes between healthy human individuals. Using immunoSEQ multiplex PCR, the repertoire was profiled, and TCRdb retains in-frame clones only, with some absent. The sample yields a few million clones, approximately 94% seen once. The sequenced material came from naive CD4+ T cells sorted from blood. The receptors here all came from a man younger than 35 in good health. CDR3s include the opening cysteine and the closing phenylalanine or tryptophan. The D gene is left open where the match is weak.

TRBV30	TRBJ2-3	TRBD2	CAWSAGLAGGPDTQYF
TRBV19	TRBJ1-2	-	CASTFDRNYGYTF
TRBV19	TRBJ1-5	-	CASSDQGNNQPQHF
TRBV6-1	TRBJ2-3	TRBD2	CASSEGGGADTQYF
TRBV27	TRBJ2-3	-	CASSSLATDTQYF
TRBV6-5	TRBJ1-2	-	CASSYRLTGGLGYTF
TRBV6-5	TRBJ1-1	-	CASSYSTGGTEAFF
TRBV29-1	TRBJ2-5	-	CSVDGETQYF
TRBV7-2	TRBJ1-1	-	CASSPIPEAFF
TRBV30	TRBJ2-1	TRBD2	CAWTSGGAVNEQFF
TRBV11-2	TRBJ2-3	TRBD2	CASSLIGTSGGLRTDTQYF
TRBV5-6	TRBJ1-6	-	CASSLARDNSPLHF
TRBV7-8	TRBJ1-5	TRBD1	CASSQDRDQPQHF
TRBV7-8	TRBJ2-3	-	CASSSDGDTQYF
TRBV7-9	TRBJ1-6	TRBD1	CASSTRQGISPLHF
TRBV5-1	TRBJ2-7	TRBD1	CASSLPTGGGDEQYF
TRBV11-2	TRBJ1-4	-	CASSPNRATNEKLFF
TRBV18	TRBJ2-5	-	CASAQDRGLETQYF
TRBV27	TRBJ2-4	TRBD1	CASSSRGGQGAKNIQYF
TRBV13	TRBJ1-1	TRBD1	CASFRDRNTEAFF
TRBV19	TRBJ1-5	TRBD1	CASSNRDRGNQPQHF
TRBV5-1	TRBJ1-1	-	CASTPKDLGTEAFF
TRBV5-4	TRBJ1-2	TRBD1	CASSSATGGGYGYTF
TRBV7-9	TRBJ2-1	TRBD2	CASSPGTSGVNEQFF
TRBV28	TRBJ1-2	-	CASSLGSPNYGYTF
TRBV7-2	TRBJ2-2	-	CASSHAGELFF
TRBV2	TRBJ1-6	-	CASSEWFAPDSPLHF
TRBV4-3	TRBJ2-7	TRBD2	CASSPGLADISYEQYF
TRBV19	TRBJ2-7	-	CASSVQGSYEQYF
TRBV7-9	TRBJ2-3	-	CASSFSSATGNTDTQYF
TRBV7-8	TRBJ2-5	TRBD2	CASSLGPSGMVETQYF
TRBV6-1	TRBJ1-1	-	CASIGLVQRVFF
TRBV6-5	TRBJ2-1	TRBD2	CSTTELAGRNEQFF
TRBV5-1	TRBJ2-2	-	CASSEGLAGTGELFF
TRBV7-9	TRBJ2-7	TRBD2	CASSLVASGRGTSYEQYF
TRBV5-1	TRBJ2-7	-	CASSPVVSHDQYF
TRBV7-8	TRBJ1-2	TRBD1	CASSPRTGDYGYTF
TRBV5-1	TRBJ1-2	TRBD1	CASSLDRWTGSANYGYTF
TRBV4-1	TRBJ2-3	-	CASSQGRGLYGASTDTQYF
TRBV18	TRBJ1-1	-	CASSPPGVMNTEAFF
TRBV5-1	TRBJ2-5	TRBD2	CASSLAVGGQETQYF
TRBV12-5	TRBJ2-7	-	CASGTPQGTYEQYF
TRBV11-2	TRBJ1-1	TRBD1	CASSRKFGQGGTEAFF
TRBV19	TRBJ1-2	-	CASSIRRADYGYTF
TRBV5-1	TRBJ2-7	-	CASSLEGSSYEQYF